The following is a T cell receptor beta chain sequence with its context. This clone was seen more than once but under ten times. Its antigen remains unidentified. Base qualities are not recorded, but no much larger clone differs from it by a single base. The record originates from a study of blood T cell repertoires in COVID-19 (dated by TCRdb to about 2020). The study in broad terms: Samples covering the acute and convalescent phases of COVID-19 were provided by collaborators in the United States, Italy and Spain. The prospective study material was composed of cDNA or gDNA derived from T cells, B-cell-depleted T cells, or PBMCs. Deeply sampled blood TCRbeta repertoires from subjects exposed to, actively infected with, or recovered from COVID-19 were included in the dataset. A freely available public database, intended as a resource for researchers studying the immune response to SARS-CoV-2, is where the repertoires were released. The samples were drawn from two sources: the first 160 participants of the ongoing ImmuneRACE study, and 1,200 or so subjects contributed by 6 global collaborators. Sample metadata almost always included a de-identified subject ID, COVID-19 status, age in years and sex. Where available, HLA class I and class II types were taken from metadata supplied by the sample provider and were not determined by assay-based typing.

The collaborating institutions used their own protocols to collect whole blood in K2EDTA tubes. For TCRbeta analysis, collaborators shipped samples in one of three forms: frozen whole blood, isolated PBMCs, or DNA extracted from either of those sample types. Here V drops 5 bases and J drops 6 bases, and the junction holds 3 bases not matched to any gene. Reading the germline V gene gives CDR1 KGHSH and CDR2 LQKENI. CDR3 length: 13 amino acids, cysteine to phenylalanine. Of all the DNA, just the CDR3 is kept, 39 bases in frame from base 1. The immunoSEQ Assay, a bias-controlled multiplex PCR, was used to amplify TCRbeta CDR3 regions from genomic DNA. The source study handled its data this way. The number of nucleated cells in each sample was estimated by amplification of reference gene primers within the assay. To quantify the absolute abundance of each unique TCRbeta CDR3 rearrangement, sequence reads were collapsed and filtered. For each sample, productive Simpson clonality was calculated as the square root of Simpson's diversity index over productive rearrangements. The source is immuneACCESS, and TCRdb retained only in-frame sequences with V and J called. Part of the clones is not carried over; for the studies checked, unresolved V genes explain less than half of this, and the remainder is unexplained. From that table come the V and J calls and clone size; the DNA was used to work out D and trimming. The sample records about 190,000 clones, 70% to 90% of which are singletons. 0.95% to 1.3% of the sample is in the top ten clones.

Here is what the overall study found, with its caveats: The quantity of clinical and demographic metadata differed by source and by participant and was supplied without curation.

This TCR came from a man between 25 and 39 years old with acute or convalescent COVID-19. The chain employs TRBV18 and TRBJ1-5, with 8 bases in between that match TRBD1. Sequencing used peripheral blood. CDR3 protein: CASSGDRSQPQHF. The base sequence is TGTGCCAGCTCAGGGGACAGGTCTCAGCCCCAGCATTTT.